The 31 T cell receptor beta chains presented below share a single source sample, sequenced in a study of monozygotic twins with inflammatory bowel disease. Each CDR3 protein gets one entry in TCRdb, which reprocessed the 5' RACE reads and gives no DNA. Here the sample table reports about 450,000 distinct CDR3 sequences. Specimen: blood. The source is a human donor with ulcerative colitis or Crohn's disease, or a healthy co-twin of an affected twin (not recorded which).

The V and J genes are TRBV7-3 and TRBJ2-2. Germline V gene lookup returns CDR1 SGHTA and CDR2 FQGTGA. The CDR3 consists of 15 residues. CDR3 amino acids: CASSAWGLYTGELFF.

The chain's CDR3 is CSVEEAGLGYGYTF. The V and J genes are TRBV29-1 and TRBJ1-2; the D call of TRBD1 rests on TCRdb alone, since no DNA is present to check it. The length of the CDR3 is 14 residues. Looked up from germline, CDR1 is SQVTM and CDR2 is ANQGSEA.

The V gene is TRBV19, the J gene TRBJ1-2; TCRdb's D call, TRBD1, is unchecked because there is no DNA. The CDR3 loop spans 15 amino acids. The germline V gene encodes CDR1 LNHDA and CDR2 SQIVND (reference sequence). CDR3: CASIRTGTLGDGYTF. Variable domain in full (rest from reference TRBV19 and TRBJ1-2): DGGITQSPKYLFRKEGQNVTLSCEQNLNHDAMYWYRQDPGQGLRLIYYSQIVNDFQKGDIAEGYSVSREKKESFPLTVTSAQKNPTAFYLCASIRTGTLGDGYTFGSGTRLTVV.

CDR3: CASSLVAGGTYEQYF. The chain combines TRBV7-8 with TRBJ2-7. The germline gives CDR1 SGHVS, CDR2 FQNEAQ. The CDR3 runs to 15 residues.

The CDR3 region is CASSYLAGANTGELFF. The J gene is TRBJ2-2, the V gene TRBV5-1; TCRdb outputs TRBD2, but without DNA this stays unchecked. The CDR3 sequence is 16 residues long. Germline V gives CDR1 SGHRS, CDR2 YFSETQ.

CDR3 amino acids: CASSWWGALNTEAFF. V gene TRBV5-6 combines with J gene TRBJ1-1; TCRdb reports TRBD1, a call that lacks DNA to check it against. The CDR3 extends over 15 amino acids. CDR1 and CDR2 from the germline V gene are SGHDT and YYEEEE.

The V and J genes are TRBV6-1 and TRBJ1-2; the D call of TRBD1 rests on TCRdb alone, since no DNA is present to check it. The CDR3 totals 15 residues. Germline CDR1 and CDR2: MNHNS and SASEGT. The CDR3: CASSAGQGNDYGYTF.

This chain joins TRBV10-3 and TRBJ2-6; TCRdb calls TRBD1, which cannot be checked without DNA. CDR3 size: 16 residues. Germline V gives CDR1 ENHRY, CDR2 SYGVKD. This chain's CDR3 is CAISEGQGNGANVLTF.

The CDR3: CSVEAGGDTEAFF. V is TRBV29-1 and J is TRBJ1-1. CDR1 is SQVTM, CDR2 ANQGSEA, per germline. The CDR3 extends over 13 amino acids.

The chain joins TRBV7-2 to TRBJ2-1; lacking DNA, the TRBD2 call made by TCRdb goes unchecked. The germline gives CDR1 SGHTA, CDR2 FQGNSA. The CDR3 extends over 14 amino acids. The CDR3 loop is CASSTGLEGNEQFF.

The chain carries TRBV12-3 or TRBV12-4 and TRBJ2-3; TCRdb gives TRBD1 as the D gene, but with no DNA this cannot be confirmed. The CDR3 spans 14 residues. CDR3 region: CASSLGGLVDTQYF.

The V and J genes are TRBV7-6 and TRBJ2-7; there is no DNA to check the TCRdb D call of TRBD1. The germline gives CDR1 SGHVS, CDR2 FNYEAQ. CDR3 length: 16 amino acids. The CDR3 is CASSPQVLGDTYEQYF.

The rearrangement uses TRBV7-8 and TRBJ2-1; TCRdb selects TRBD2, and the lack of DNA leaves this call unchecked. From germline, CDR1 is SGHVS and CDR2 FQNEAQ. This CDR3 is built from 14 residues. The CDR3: CASSLAHLEGEQFF.

Here the CDR3 reads CASRPGQVNTEAFF. The chain carries TRBV7-9 and TRBJ1-1; the D call from TCRdb, TRBD1, cannot be confirmed without DNA. The CDR3 has 14 amino acids. Per germline, CDR1 SEHNR and CDR2 FQNEAQ (reference sequence).

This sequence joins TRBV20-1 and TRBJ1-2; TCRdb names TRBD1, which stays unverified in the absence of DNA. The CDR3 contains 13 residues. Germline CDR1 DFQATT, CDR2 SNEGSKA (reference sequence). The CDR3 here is CSASRGTGGGYTF.

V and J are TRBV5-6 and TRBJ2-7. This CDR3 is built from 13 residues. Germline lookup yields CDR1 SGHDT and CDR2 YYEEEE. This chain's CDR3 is CASSLQMTYEQYF.

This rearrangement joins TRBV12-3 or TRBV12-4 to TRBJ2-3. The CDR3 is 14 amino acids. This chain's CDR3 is CASSLPDGTDTQYF.

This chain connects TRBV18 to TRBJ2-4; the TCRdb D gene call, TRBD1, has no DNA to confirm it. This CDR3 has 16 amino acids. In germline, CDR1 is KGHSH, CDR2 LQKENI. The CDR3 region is CASSPPGTVAKNIQYF.

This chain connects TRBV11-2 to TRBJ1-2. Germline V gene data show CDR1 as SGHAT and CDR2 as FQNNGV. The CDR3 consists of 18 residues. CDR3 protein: CASSPRTGLSEINYGYTF.

CDR3 in amino acids: CSARDWVGGSYNSPLHF. The chain is built from TRBV20-1 and TRBJ1-6. Germline CDR1 DFQATT, CDR2 SNEGSKA (reference sequence). The CDR3 spans 17 residues.

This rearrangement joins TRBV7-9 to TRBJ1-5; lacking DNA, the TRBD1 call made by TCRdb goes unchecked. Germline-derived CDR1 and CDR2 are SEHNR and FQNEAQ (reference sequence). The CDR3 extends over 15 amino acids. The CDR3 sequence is CASSLDDRGNQPQHF.

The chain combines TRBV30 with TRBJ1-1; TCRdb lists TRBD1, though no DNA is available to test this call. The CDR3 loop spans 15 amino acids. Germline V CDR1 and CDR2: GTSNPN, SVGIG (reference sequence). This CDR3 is CAWSVGRVIATEAFF.

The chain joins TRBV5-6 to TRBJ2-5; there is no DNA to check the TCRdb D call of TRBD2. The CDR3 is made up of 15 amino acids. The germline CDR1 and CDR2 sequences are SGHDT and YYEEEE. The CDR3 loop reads CASSMTSGKQETQYF.

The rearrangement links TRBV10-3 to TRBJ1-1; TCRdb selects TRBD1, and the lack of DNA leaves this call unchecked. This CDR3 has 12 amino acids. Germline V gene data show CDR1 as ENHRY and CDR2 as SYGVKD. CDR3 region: CAIGQLDTEAFF.

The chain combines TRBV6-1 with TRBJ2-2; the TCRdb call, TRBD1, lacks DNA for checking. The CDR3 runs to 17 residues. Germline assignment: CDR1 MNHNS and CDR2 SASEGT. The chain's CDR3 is CASRISGGTANTGELFF.

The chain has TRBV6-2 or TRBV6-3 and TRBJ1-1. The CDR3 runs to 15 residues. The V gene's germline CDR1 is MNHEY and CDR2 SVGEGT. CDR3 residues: CASSYYWGGGTEAFF.

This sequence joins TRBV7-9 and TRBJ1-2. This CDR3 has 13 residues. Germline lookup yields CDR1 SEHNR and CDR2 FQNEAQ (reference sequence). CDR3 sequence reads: CASSLSAQEGYTF.

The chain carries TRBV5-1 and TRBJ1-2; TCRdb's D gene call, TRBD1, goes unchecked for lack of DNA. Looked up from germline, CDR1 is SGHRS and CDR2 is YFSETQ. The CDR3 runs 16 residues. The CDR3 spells CASSGTGSLSNYGYTF.

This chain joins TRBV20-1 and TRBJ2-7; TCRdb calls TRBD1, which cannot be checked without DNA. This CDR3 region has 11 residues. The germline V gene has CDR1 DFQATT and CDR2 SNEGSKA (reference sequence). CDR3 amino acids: CSARGPGEQYF.

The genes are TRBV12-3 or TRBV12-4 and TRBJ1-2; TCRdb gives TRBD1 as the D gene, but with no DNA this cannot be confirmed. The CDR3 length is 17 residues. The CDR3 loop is CASTRMGGGGGVYGYTF.

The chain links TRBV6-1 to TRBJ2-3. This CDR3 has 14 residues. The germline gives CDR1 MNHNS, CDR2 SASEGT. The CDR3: CASRAFSGTDTQYF.